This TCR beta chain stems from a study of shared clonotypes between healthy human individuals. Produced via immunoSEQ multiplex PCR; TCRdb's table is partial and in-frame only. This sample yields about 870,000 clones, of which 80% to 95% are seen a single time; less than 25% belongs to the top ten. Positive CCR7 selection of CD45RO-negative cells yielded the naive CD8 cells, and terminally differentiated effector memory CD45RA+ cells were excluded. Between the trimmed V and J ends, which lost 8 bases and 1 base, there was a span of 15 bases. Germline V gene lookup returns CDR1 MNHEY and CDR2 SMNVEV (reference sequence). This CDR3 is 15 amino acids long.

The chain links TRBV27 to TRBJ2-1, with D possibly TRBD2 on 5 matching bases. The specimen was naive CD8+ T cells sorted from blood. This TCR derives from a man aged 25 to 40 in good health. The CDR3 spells CASSNSVPSYNEQFF. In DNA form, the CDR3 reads TGTGCCAGCTCCAATAGCGTCCCTTCCTACAATGAGCAGTTCTTC.